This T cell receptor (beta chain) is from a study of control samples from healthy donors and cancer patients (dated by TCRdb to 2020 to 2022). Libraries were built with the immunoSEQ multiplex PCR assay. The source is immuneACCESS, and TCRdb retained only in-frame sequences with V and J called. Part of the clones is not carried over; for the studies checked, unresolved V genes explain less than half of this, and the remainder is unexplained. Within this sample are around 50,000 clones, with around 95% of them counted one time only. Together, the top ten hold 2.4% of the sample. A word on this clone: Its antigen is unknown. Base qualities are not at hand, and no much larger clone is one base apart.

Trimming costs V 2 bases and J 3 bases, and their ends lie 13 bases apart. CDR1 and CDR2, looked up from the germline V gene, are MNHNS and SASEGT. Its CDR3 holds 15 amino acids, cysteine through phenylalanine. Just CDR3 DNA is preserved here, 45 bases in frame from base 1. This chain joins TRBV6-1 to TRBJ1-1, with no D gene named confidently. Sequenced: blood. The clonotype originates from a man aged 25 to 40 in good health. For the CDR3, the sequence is CASSESTGLDTEAFF. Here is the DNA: TGTGCCAGCAGTGAAAGTACGGGGTTAGACACTGAAGCTTTCTTT.